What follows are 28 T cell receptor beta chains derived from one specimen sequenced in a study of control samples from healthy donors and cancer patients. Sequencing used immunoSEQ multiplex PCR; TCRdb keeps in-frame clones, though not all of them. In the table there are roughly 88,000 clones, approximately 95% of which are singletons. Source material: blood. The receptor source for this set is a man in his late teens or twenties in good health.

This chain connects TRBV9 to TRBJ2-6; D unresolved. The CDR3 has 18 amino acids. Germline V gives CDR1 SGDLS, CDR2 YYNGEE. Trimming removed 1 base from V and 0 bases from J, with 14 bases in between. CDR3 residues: CASSVSSLSGSGANVLTF. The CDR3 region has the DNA TGTGCCAGCAGCGTATCCAGCCTGTCGGGCTCTGGGGCCAACGTCCTGACTTTC.

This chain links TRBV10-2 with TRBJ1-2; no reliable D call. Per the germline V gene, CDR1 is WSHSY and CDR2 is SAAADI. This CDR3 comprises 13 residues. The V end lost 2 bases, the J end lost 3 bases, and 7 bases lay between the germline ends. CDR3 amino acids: CASSEGRDYGYTF. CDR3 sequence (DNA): TGCGCCAGCAGTGAGGGCCGAGACTATGGCTACACCTTC.

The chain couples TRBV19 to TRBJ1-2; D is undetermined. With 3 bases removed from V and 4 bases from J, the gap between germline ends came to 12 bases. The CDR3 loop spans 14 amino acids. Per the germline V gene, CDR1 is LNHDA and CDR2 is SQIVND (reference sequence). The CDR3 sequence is CASSIRDPRYGYTF. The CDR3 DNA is TGTGCCAGTAGTATTAGGGATCCTCGCTATGGCTACACCTTC.

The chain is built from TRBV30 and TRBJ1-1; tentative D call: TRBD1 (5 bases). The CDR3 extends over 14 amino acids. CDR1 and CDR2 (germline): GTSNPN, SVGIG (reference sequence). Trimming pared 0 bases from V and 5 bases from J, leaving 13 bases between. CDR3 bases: TGTGCCTGGAGTGTGGGGGTTTCGCTTACTGAAGCTTTCTTT. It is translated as CAWSVGVSLTEAFF.

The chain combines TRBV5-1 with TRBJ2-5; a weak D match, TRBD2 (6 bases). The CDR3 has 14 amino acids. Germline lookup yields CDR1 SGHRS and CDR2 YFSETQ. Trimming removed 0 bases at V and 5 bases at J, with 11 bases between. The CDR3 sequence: CASSLVGGFETQYF. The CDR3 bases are TGCGCCAGCAGCTTGGTGGGAGGTTTCGAGACCCAGTACTTC.

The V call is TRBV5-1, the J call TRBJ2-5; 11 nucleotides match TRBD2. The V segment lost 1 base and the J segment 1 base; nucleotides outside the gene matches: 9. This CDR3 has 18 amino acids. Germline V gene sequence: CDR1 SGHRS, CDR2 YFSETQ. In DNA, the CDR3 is TGCGCCAGCAGCTTGTTTTTTACTAGCGGGGGTGGCCAAGAGACCCAGTACTTC. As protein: CASSLFFTSGGGQETQYF.

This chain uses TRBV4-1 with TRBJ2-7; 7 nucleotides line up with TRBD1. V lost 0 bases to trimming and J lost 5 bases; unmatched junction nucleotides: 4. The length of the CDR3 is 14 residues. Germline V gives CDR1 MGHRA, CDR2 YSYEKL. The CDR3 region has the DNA TGCGCCAGCAGCCAAGAAAACAGGGGTGACGAGCAGTACTTC. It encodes CASSQENRGDEQYF.

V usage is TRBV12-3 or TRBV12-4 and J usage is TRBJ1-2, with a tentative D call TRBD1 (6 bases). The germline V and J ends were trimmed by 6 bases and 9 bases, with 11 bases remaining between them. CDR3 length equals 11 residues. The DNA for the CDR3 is TGTGCCAGCAGCCAGGGGAGTAGCTACACCTTC. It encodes CASSQGSSYTF.

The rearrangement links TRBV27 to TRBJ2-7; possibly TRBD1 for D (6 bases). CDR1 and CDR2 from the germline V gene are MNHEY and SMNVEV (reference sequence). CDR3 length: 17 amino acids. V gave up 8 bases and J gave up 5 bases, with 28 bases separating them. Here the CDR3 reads CASSPMAGAAGRNEQYF. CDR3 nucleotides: TGTGCCAGCTCCCCGATGGCAGGGGCCGCCGGTCGTAACGAGCAGTACTTC.

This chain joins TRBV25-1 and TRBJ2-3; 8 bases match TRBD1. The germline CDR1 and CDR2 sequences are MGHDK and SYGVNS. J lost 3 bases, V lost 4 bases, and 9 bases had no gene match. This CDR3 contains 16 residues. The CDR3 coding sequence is TGTGCCAGCAGTGCGCCAGGGACAGGAATTACAGATACGCAGTATTTT. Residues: CASSAPGTGITDTQYF.

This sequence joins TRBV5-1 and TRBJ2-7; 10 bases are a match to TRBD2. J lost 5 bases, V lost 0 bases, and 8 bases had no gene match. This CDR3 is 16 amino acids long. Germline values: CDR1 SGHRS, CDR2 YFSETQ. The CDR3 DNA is TGCGCCAGCAGCTTGGAGTGGGCTAGCGGGGGAGACGAGCAGTACTTC. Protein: CASSLEWASGGDEQYF. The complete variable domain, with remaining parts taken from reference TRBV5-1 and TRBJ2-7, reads KAGVTQTPRYLIKTRGQQVTLSCSPISGHRSVSWYQQTPGQGLQFLFEYFSETQRNKGNFPGRFSGRQFSNSRSEMNVSTLELGDSALYLCASSLEWASGGDEQYFGPGTRLTVT.

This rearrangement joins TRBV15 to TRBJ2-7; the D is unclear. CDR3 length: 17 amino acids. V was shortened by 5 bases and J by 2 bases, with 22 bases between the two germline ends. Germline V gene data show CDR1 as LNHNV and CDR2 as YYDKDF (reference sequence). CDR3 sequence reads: CATSGLSPGLKAYEQYF. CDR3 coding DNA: TGTGCCACCAGCGGATTAAGCCCGGGCCTCAAAGCCTACGAGCAGTACTTC.

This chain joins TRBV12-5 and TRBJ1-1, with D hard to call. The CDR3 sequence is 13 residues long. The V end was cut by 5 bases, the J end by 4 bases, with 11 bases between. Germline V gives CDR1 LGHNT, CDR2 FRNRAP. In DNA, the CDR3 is TGTGCTAGTGGTCCGGCGGGCCGCACTGAAGCTTTCTTT. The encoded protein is CASGPAGRTEAFF.

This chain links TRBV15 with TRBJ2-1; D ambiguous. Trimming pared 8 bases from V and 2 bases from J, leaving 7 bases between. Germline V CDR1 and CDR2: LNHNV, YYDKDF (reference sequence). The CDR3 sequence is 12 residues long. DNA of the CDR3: TGTGCCACCGCAACCACCTACAATGAGCAGTTCTTC. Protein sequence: CATATTYNEQFF.

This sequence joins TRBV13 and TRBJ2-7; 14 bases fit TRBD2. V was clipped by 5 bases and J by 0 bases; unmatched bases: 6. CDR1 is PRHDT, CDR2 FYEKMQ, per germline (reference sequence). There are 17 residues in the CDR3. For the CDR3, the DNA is TGTGCCAGCAGCACCGGACTAGCGGGGGGCCCCTCCTACGAGCAGTACTTC. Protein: CASSTGLAGGPSYEQYF.

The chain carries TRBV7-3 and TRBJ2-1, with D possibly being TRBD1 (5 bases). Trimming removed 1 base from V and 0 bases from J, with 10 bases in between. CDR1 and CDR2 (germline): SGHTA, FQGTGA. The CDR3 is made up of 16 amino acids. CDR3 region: CASSLRGASSYNEQFF. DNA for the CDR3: TGTGCCAGCAGCTTAAGGGGCGCGAGCTCCTACAATGAGCAGTTCTTC.

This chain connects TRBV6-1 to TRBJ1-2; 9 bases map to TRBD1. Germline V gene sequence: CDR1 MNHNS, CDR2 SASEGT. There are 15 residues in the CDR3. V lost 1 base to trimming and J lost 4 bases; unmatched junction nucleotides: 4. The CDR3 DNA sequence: TGTGCCAGCAGTGAAGTTACAGGGGGCTTCTATGGCTACACCTTC. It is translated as CASSEVTGGFYGYTF.

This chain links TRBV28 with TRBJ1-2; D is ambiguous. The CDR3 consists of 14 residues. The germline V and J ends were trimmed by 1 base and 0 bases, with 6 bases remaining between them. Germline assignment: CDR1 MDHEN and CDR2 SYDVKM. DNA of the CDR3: TGTGCCAGCAGTTTATCGCCAGCTAACTATGGCTACACCTTC. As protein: CASSLSPANYGYTF.

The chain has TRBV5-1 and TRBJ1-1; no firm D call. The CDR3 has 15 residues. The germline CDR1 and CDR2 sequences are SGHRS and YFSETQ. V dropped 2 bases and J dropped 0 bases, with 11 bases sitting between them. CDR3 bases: TGCGCCAGCAGCTTCTATACCACGATGAACACTGAAGCTTTCTTT. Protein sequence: CASSFYTTMNTEAFF.

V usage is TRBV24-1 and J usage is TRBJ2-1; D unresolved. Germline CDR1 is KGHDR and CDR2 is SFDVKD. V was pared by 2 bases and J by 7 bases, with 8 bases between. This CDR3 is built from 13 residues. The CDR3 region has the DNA TGTGCCACCAGTGATTCCGGCCTGAATGAGCAGTTCTTC. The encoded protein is CATSDSGLNEQFF.

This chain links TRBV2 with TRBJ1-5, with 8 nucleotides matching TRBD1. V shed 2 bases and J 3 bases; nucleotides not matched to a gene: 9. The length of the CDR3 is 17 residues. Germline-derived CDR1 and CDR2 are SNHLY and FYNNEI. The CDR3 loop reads CASSEQSPGGINQPQHF. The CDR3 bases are TGTGCCAGCAGTGAACAGTCTCCAGGGGGCATCAATCAGCCCCAGCATTTT.

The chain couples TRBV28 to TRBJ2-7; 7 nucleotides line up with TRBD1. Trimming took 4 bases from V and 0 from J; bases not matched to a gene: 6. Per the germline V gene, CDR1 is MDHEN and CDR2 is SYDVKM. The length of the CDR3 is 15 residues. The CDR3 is CASSSGTVVSYEQYF. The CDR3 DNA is TGTGCCAGCAGTTCCGGGACAGTGGTCTCCTACGAGCAGTACTTC.

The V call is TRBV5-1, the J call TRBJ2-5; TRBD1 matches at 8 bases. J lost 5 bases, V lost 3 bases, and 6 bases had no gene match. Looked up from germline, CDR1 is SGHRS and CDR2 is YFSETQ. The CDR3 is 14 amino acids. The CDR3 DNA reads TGCGCCAGCAGCTCGGACAGGGTCCGGGAGACCCAGTACTTC. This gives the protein CASSSDRVRETQYF.

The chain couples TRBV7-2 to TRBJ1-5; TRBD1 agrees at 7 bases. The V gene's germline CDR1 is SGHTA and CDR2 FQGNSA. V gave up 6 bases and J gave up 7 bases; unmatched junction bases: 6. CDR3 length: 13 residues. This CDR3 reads CASSFEGAQPQHF. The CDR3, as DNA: TGTGCCAGCAGTTTTGAGGGGGCCCAGCCCCAGCATTTT.

CDR3 region: CASRLGPNTGELFF. As DNA, the CDR3 is TGTGCCAGCAGACTGGGCCCTAACACCGGGGAGCTGTTTTTT. The rearrangement uses TRBV6-4 and TRBJ2-2; D gene unclear. V gave up 6 bases and J gave up 2 bases, with 10 bases separating them. Per germline, CDR1 MRHNA and CDR2 SNTAGT. The CDR3 length is 14 residues.

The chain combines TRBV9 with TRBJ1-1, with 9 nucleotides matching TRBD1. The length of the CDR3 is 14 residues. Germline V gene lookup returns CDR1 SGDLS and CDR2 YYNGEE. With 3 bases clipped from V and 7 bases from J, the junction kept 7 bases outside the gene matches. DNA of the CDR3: TGTGCCAGCAGCGCGACCGGGACAGGGAGTGAAGCTTTCTTT. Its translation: CASSATGTGSEAFF.

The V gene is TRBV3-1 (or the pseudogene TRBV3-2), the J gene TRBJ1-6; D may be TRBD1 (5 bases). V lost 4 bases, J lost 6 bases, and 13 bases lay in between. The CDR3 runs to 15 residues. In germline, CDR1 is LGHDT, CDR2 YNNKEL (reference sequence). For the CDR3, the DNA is TGTGCCAGCAGCCCCGGGACTTCTCCTAATTCACCCCTCCACTTT. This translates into CASSPGTSPNSPLHF.

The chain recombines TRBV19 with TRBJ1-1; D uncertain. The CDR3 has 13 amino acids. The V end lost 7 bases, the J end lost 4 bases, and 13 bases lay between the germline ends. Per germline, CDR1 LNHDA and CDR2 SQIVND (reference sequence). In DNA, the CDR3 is TGTGCCAGTACCCCCCTCGGCGTCACTGAAGCTTTCTTT. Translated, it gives CASTPLGVTEAFF.